Listed here are 9 T cell receptor beta chains from one sample, sequenced in a study of cytomegalovirus exposure and HLA in healthy donors. The PCR used 60 Vbeta and 13 Jbeta primers. Sequencing used immunoSEQ multiplex PCR; TCRdb keeps in-frame clones, though not all of them. Of 150,000 or so clones in the sample, more than 75% were seen once. The specimen was PBMCs. Source of these receptors: a woman in her forties in good health and CMV-seropositive.

This clone has just a few counts. This chain links TRBV19 with TRBJ2-2; no definite D call. CDR1 is LNHDA and CDR2 is SQIVND in the germline V gene (reference sequence). Deletions cut 4 bases from V and 2 bases from J, with 8 bases between. This CDR3 is 14 amino acids long. The CDR3 DNA reads as TGTGCCAGTAGTACCGCACTTAACACCGGGGAGCTGTTTTTT. Protein sequence: CASSTALNTGELFF. The full variable domain, completed using reference TRBV19 and TRBJ2-2, is DGGITQSPKYLFRKEGQNVTLSCEQNLNHDAMYWYRQDPGQGLRLIYYSQIVNDFQKGDIAEGYSVSREKKESFPLTVTSAQKNPTAFYLCASSTALNTGELFFGEGSRLTVL.

The J gene is TRBJ1-1, the V gene TRBV6-5; no reliable D call. V lost 7 bases and J lost 0, with 9 bases in between. The germline CDR1 and CDR2 sequences are MNHEY and SVGAGI. This CDR3 is built from 13 residues. The CDR3, as DNA: TGTGCCAGCACCGTAGCCTTGAACACTGAAGCTTTCTTT. Its protein is CASTVALNTEAFF.

The chain employs TRBV5-6 and TRBJ1-1; tentative D call: TRBD1 (5 bases). The germline CDR1 and CDR2 sequences are SGHDT and YYEEEE. Trimming took off 4 bases at V and 0 bases at J, with 13 bases between the two ends. The CDR3 sequence is 15 residues long. CDR3 sequence: CASSRSTGMNTEAFF. For the CDR3, the DNA is TGTGCCAGCAGCCGTAGTACAGGAATGAACACTGAAGCTTTCTTT.

The chain employs TRBV10-1 and TRBJ2-2; 8 bases match TRBD1. V lost 8 bases, J lost 4 bases, and 3 bases stayed unmatched. The CDR3 has 13 amino acids. The germline CDR1 and CDR2 sequences are WNHNN and SYGVQD (reference sequence). As DNA, the CDR3 is TGCGCCAGCGGACAGGGAGGCACCGGGGAGCTGTTTTTT. This gives the protein CASGQGGTGELFF.

This clone was detected once. The chain recombines TRBV19 with TRBJ2-7; the D gene is possibly TRBD2 (6 bases). The CDR3 loop spans 14 amino acids. Per the germline V gene, CDR1 is LNHDA and CDR2 is SQIVND (reference sequence). Trimming cost V 1 base and J 6 bases, with 13 bases left between them. In DNA, the CDR3 is TGTGCCAGTAGTATAGGGAACCGGCGGGGCGAGCAGTACTTC. This encodes CASSIGNRRGEQYF. The entire variable domain, with the rest obtained from reference TRBV19 and TRBJ2-7, is as follows: DGGITQSPKYLFRKEGQNVTLSCEQNLNHDAMYWYRQDPGQGLRLIYYSQIVNDFQKGDIAEGYSVSREKKESFPLTVTSAQKNPTAFYLCASSIGNRRGEQYFGPGTRLTVT.

The CDR3 region has the DNA TGTGCCAGCAGCCATATCAGGGGGCTAACCGGGGAGCTGTTTTTT. It codes for CASSHIRGLTGELFF. V usage is TRBV7-9 and J usage is TRBJ2-2; 8 bases are a match to TRBD1. This CDR3 spans 15 amino acids. The germline V gene has CDR1 SEHNR and CDR2 FQNEAQ (reference sequence). J gave up 5 bases and V 5 bases, and 7 bases lay outside the gene matches.

This clone occurred a few times. The V gene is TRBV11-2, the J gene TRBJ1-2, with TRBD1 matching 8 bases. V shed 2 bases, J shed 0 bases, and the junction held 5 bases outside the gene matches. Looked up from germline, CDR1 is SGHAT and CDR2 is FQNNGV. The CDR3 runs to 16 residues. The DNA for the CDR3 is TGTGCCAGCAGCTTATCTTCGACAGGGGCTAACTATGGCTACACCTTC. This encodes CASSLSSTGANYGYTF.

V is TRBV6-1 and J is TRBJ2-3, with a tentative D call TRBD2 (6 bases). Germline V CDR1 and CDR2: MNHNS, SASEGT. The V gene lost 7 bases and the J gene lost 1 base, with 9 bases spanning the gap. CDR3 size: 13 residues. The CDR3 region has the DNA TGTGCCAGCAAGAGCGGGCGCACAGATACGCAGTATTTT. This codes for CASKSGRTDTQYF.

V usage is TRBV5-1 and J usage is TRBJ2-5; TRBD2 matches 10 bases. The CDR3 is 18 residues long. Unmatched junction bases numbered 15, after V lost 0 bases and J lost 7 bases. CDR1 SGHRS and CDR2 YFSETQ come from the germline V gene. CDR3 bases: TGCGCCAGCAGCTTGGTCTCGAGGGTAGCGGGAGGCCGGGGGACCCAGTACTTC. As protein: CASSLVSRVAGGRGTQYF.